Following are 17 T cell receptor beta chains from one sample sequenced in a study of spatial heterogeneity in lung cancer. Noted time point: sample taken at primary tumor resection. MiXCR, applied by TCRdb to the 5' RACE reads, yields one record per CDR3 protein. The sample records about 12,000 distinct CDR3 sequences, around 4% being singletons. The sample was PBMCs, taken at surgery. All receptors come from a male donor with early-stage non-small cell lung cancer.

This clonotype was picked up many times. V gene TRBV6-1 combines with J gene TRBJ2-7; D is perhaps TRBD2 (6 bases). The CDR3 loop spans 14 amino acids. CDR1 is MNHNS and CDR2 is SASEGT in the germline V gene. Between the trimmed V and J ends, which lost 6 bases and 2 bases, there was a span of 14 bases. The DNA of the CDR3 is TGTGCCAGCAGCGTCAACGGGGAGGCCTACGAGCAGTACTTC. It encodes CASSVNGEAYEQYF.

In this sample, this clonotype turned up many times. The V and J genes are TRBV25-1 and TRBJ1-6, with D unresolved. This CDR3 contains 13 residues. Trimming took 6 bases from V and 5 from J, leaving 8 bases between them. Germline CDR1 reads MGHDK; CDR2 reads SYGVNS. The CDR3 DNA reads TGTGCCAGCAGAGGGCCCGATAATTCACCCCTCCACTTT. This sequence encodes CASRGPDNSPLHF.

In its sample, this clonotype was seen many times. J is TRBJ2-1 and V is TRBV20-1, with 9 bases fitting TRBD2. This CDR3 region has 15 residues. In germline, CDR1 is DFQATT, CDR2 SNEGSKA (reference sequence). V trimming: 4 bases; J trimming: 6 bases; junction bases outside the gene matches: 10. The CDR3 protein is CSATKGIAGVNEQFF. Here the CDR3 DNA reads TGCAGTGCTACTAAAGGGATAGCGGGGGTCAATGAGCAGTTCTTC.

The sample holds a few counts of this clonotype. The chain recombines TRBV7-3 with TRBJ2-1; no firm D call. The CDR3 is 12 residues long. The V end lost 5 bases, the J end lost 6 bases, and 8 bases lay between the germline ends. Germline values: CDR1 SGHTA, CDR2 FQGTGA. The DNA of the CDR3 is TGTGCCAGCAGCCTTAGACCCAATGAGCAGTTCTTC. Translating it yields CASSLRPNEQFF.

This clonotype was counted many times. The chain links TRBV12-3 or TRBV12-4 to TRBJ1-2, with D perhaps matching TRBD1 (5 bases). This CDR3 comprises 14 residues. V was cut by 7 bases and J by 6 bases, with 18 bases left in between. DNA of the CDR3: TGTGCCAGCACCGCGGGACCGTCCTCAAATGGCTACACCTTC. Amino acid sequence: CASTAGPSSNGYTF.

In this sample, this clonotype turned up a few times. The chain employs TRBV2 and TRBJ2-5; D possibly corresponds to TRBD2 (6 bases). The CDR3 contains 15 residues. Germline values: CDR1 SNHLY, CDR2 FYNNEI. Trimming removed 4 bases at V and 7 bases at J, with 19 bases between. Here the CDR3 reads CASSVTGTNGGTQYF. DNA for the CDR3: TGTGCCAGCAGTGTCACCGGGACGAACGGGGGGACCCAGTACTTC. Supplemented by reference TRBV2 and TRBJ2-5, the full variable domain reads EPEVTQTPSHQVTQMGQEVILRCVPISNHLYFYWYRQILGQKVEFLVSFYNNEISEKSEIFDDQFSVERPDGSNFTLKIRSTKLEDSAMYFCASSVTGTNGGTQYFGPGTRLLVL.

This clonotype was seen ten or more times. V usage is TRBV20-1 and J usage is TRBJ1-2; a possible D gene is TRBD1 (6 bases). This CDR3 has 15 amino acids. Germline lookup yields CDR1 DFQATT and CDR2 SNEGSKA (reference sequence). V dropped 0 bases and J dropped 7 bases, with 18 bases sitting between them. The chain's CDR3 is CSARDSLRGSVGYTF. The CDR3 DNA reads TGCAGTGCTAGAGATAGTCTCAGGGGTTCCGTTGGCTACACCTTC.

The rearrangement links TRBV7-9 to TRBJ2-2; the D gene is possibly TRBD2 (6 bases). Germline-derived CDR1 and CDR2 are SEHNR and FQNEAQ (reference sequence). The CDR3 extends over 13 amino acids. V was trimmed by 5 bases and J by 7 bases, leaving 11 bases between them. The CDR3 region is CASSLRGIGELFF. CDR3 nucleotide sequence: TGTGCCAGCAGCCTACGGGGGATCGGGGAGCTGTTTTTT.

This clonotype was detected a few times. This chain uses TRBV12-3 or TRBV12-4 with TRBJ1-1; unclear D gene. V was shortened by 0 bases and J by 12 bases, with 11 bases between the two germline ends. The CDR3 consists of 12 residues. The CDR3 is CASSLASGRTFF. Written as DNA, the CDR3 is TGTGCCAGCAGTTTAGCGTCGGGGAGGACTTTCTTT.

This clonotype was counted only a few times. The chain joins TRBV12-3 or TRBV12-4 to TRBJ2-7; tentative D call: TRBD1 (6 bases). The CDR3 has 15 residues. V was trimmed by 1 base and J by 1 base, leaving 11 bases between them. The CDR3 sequence is CASSLEGRGSYEQYF. As DNA, the CDR3 is TGTGCCAGCAGTTTAGAGGGCAGGGGATCCTACGAGCAGTACTTC.

This clonotype was seen ten or more times. This chain connects TRBV5-4 to TRBJ1-6, with D possibly being TRBD1 (6 bases). Trimming removed 7 bases at V and 9 bases at J, with 20 bases between. The germline CDR1 and CDR2 sequences are SGHNT and YYREEE (reference sequence). The CDR3 covers 15 residues. The CDR3 DNA follows: TGTGCCAGCGGGGACGCAGGGGAGTCCGGTTCACCCCTCCACTTT. Translation: CASGDAGESGSPLHF.

This clonotype was observed many times. The chain has TRBV7-2 and TRBJ1-2; D is perhaps TRBD1 (5 bases). This CDR3 comprises 16 residues. The V gene lost 7 bases and the J gene lost 8 bases, with 26 bases spanning the gap. Germline lookup yields CDR1 SGHTA and CDR2 FQGNSA. The CDR3 here is CASTQRGGRFGRGYTF. The CDR3 DNA follows: TGTGCCAGCACCCAGCGGGGGGGGAGGTTTGGGCGAGGCTACACCTTC.

At least ten counts were recorded for this clonotype. J is TRBJ1-2 and V is TRBV5-1; D unclear. Looked up from germline, CDR1 is SGHRS and CDR2 is YFSETQ. V was pared by 7 bases and J by 4 bases, with 11 bases between. CDR3 length: 12 residues. In nucleotides, the CDR3 is TGCGCCAGCCGGGCAGACCTCTATGGCTACACCTTC. Encoded protein: CASRADLYGYTF.

The V and J genes are TRBV2 and TRBJ2-7, with 10 bases fitting TRBD1. The CDR3 extends over 13 amino acids. From germline, CDR1 is SNHLY and CDR2 FYNNEI. After removal of 6 bases from V and 4 bases from J, the junction contained 3 bases not matched to a gene. In nucleotides, the CDR3 is TGTGCCAGCAGGGGACAGGGGAGTTACGAGCAGTACTTC. It yields the protein CASRGQGSYEQYF.

This clonotype was recorded many times. This chain uses TRBV12-3 or TRBV12-4 with TRBJ2-5; 8 bases line up with TRBD1. The V gene end was trimmed by 1 base and the J gene end by 1 base; junction bases not matched to a gene: 2. CDR3 length: 15 residues. The chain's CDR3 is CASSLGTGFQETQYF. CDR3 DNA sequence: TGTGCCAGCAGTTTAGGGACAGGGTTCCAAGAGACCCAGTACTTC.

Many counts were recorded for this clonotype. This rearrangement joins TRBV12-3 or TRBV12-4 to TRBJ1-6; perhaps TRBD1 as D (5 bases). This CDR3 has 13 amino acids. V was clipped by 8 bases and J by 7 bases, with 12 bases between them. The CDR3, as DNA: TGTGCCAGCGGCAGACAGCAGAATTCACCCCTCCACTTT. Its protein is CASGRQQNSPLHF.

This clonotype was detected ten times or more. The chain combines TRBV20-1 with TRBJ2-7; the match to TRBD1 covers 8 bases. The CDR3 is 12 amino acids. Looked up from germline, CDR1 is DFQATT and CDR2 is SNEGSKA (reference sequence). The CDR3 DNA reads TGCAGGGCGACTGGGACAGGATACGAGCAGTACTTC. This codes for CRATGTGYEQYF.